The T cell receptor beta chain described here comes from a study of T cells after posttransplantation cyclophosphamide. The table lists this clone with a count of one. A marrow graft followed busulfan-fludarabine conditioning, with cyclophosphamide on days +3 and +4. Germline CDR1 reads MDHEN; CDR2 reads SYDVKM. The CDR3 extends over 18 amino acids. With V trimmed by 6 bases and J by 0 bases, 13 bases remained unmatched. Profiling relied on immunoSEQ multiplex PCR, and the TCRdb table lists in-frame clones only, not all of them. Counted here are about 19,000 clones, about 85% occurring once; the ten biggest clones make up around 6.6%.

This chain links TRBV28 with TRBJ1-2; 10 nucleotides line up with TRBD1. This TCR was sampled from a female patient aged 40 to 50 who received an allogeneic stem cell transplant from a related donor, was CMV-positive, and had no GVHD. Some T cells may arise from the graft donor. The specimen was PBMCs, collected after allogeneic stem cell transplant with posttransplant cyclophosphamide. Here the CDR3 DNA reads TGTGCCAGCAGATCACCCGGGACAGGGGTTAAAACTAACTATGGCTACACCTTC. Translating gives CASRSPGTGVKTNYGYTF.